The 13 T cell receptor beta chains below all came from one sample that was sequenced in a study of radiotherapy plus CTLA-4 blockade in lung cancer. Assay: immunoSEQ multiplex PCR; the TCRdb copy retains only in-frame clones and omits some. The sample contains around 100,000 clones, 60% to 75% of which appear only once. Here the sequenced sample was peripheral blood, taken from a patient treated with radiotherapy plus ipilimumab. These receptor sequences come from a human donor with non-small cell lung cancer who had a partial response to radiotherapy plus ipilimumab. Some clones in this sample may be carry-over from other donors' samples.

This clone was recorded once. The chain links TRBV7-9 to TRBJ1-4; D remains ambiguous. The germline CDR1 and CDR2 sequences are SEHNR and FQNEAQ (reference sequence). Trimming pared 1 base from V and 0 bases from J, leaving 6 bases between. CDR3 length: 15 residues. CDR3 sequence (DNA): TGTGCCAGCAGCTTAGACAGAGCAACTAATGAAAAACTGTTTTTT. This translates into CASSLDRATNEKLFF.

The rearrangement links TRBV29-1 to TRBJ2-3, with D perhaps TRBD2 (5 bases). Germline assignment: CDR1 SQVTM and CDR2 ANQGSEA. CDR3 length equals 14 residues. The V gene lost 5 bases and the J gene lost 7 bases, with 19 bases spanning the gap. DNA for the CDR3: TGCAGCGTTTTTGGACTCACCGGAGCCTATACGCAGTATTTT. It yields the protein CSVFGLTGAYTQYF.

This CDR3 reads CASSGRQGGSQPQHF. CDR3 DNA: TGTGCCAGCAGTGGGAGGCAGGGTGGTAGTCAGCCCCAGCATTTT. J is TRBJ1-5 and V is TRBV6-5; a weak D match, TRBD1 (5 bases). From germline, CDR1 is MNHEY and CDR2 SVGAGI. With 5 bases removed from V and 6 bases from J, the gap between germline ends came to 17 bases. CDR3 length: 15 amino acids.

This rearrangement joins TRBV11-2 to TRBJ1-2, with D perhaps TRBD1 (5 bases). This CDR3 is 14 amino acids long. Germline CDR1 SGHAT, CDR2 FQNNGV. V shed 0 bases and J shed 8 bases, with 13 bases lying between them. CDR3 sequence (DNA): TGTGCCAGCAGCTTAGATCGGGGGTCAGGGGGCTACACCTTC. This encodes CASSLDRGSGGYTF. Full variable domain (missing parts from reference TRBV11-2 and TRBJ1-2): EAGVAQSPRYKIIEKRQSVAFWCNPISGHATLYWYQQILGQGPKLLIQFQNNGVVDDSQLPKDRFSAERLKGVDSTLKIQPAKLEDSAVYLCASSLDRGSGGYTFGSGTRLTVV.

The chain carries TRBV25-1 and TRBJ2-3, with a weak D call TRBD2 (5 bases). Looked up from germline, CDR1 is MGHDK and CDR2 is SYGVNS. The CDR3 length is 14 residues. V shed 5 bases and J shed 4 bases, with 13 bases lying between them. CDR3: CASSTGLTPDTQYF. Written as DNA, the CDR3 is TGTGCCAGCAGTACGGGATTAACACCAGATACGCAGTATTTT. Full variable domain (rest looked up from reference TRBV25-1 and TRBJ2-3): EADIYQTPRYLVIGTGKKITLECSQTMGHDKMYWYQQDPGMELHLIHYSYGVNSTEKGDLSSESTVSRIRTEHFPLTLESARPSHTSQYLCASSTGLTPDTQYFGPGTRLTVL.

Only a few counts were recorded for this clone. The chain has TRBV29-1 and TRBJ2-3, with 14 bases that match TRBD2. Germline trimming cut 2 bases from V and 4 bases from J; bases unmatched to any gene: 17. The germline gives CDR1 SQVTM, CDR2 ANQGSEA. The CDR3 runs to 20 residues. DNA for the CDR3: TGCAGCGTTGAATGGGTGCCCGGGACTAGCGGGAGTAGGATCGCAGATACGCAGTATTTT. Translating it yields CSVEWVPGTSGSRIADTQYF.

The CDR3 bases are TGTGCCAGCGGCTTTGGGGTGGGGGGTACGTACGAGCAGTACTTC. Translation: CASGFGVGGTYEQYF. The gene calls are TRBV2 and TRBJ2-7, with D perhaps TRBD2 (6 bases). Germline assignment: CDR1 SNHLY and CDR2 FYNNEI. Trimming left V 8 bases short and J 4 bases short, with 21 bases between. The CDR3 spans 15 residues.

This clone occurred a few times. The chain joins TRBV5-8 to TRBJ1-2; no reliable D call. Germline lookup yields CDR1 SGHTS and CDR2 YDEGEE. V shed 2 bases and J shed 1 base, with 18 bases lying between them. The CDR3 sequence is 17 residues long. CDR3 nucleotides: TGTGCCAGCAGCTTTGAGAGACGGCAGCGAAGTAACTATGGCTACACCTTC. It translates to CASSFERRQRSNYGYTF.

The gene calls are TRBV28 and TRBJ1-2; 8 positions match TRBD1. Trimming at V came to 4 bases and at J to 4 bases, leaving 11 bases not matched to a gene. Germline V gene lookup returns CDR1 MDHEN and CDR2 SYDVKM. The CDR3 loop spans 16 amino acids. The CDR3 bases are TGTGCCAGCAGTTCCGGGACAGGCCTCGAAGGCTATGGCTACACCTTC. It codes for CASSSGTGLEGYGYTF.

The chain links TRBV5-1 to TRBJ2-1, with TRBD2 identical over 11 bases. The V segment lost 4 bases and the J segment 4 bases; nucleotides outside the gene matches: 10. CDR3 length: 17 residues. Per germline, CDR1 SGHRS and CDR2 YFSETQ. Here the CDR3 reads CASSASTSGGFYNEQFF. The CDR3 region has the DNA TGCGCCAGCAGCGCTAGTACTAGCGGGGGTTTTTACAATGAGCAGTTCTTC. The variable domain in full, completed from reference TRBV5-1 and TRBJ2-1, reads KAGVTQTPRYLIKTRGQQVTLSCSPISGHRSVSWYQQTPGQGLQFLFEYFSETQRNKGNFPGRFSGRQFSNSRSEMNVSTLELGDSALYLCASSASTSGGFYNEQFFGPGTRLTVL.

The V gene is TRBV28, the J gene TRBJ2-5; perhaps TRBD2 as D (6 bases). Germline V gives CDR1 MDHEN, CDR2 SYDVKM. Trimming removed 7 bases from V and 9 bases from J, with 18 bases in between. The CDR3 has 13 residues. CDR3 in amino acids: CASNKRRWEAQYF. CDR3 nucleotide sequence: TGTGCCAGCAACAAGAGGAGGTGGGAGGCCCAGTACTTC.

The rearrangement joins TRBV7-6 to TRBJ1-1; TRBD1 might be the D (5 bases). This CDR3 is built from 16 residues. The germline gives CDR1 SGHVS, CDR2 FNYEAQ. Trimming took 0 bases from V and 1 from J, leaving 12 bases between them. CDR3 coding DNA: TGTGCCAGCAGCTTAGCCGCATGGACACAGAACACTGAAGCTTTCTTT. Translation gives CASSLAAWTQNTEAFF. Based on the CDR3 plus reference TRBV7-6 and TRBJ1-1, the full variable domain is GAGVSQSPRYKVTKRGQDVALRCDPISGHVSLYWYRQALGQGPEFLTYFNYEAQQDKSGLPNDRFSAERPEGSISTLTIQRTEQRDSAMYRCASSLAAWTQNTEAFFGQGTRLTVV.

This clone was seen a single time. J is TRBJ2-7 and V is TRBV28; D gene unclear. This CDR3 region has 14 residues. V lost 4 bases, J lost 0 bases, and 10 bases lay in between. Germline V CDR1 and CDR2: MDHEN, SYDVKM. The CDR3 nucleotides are TGTGCCAGCAGTTCCACCTACCCCTCCTACGAGCAGTACTTC. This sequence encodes CASSSTYPSYEQYF.